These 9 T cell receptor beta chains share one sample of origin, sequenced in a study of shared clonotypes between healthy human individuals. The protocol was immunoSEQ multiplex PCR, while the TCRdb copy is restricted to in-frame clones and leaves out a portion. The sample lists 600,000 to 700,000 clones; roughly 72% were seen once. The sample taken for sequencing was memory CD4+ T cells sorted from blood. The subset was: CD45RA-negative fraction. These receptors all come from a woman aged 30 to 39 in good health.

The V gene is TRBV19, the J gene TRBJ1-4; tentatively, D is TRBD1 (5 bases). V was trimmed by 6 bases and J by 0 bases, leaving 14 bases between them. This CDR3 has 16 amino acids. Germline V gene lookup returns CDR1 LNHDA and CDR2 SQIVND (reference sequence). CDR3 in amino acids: CASRRKTVSTNEKLFF. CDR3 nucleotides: TGTGCCAGTAGGCGCAAGACAGTTTCAACTAATGAAAAACTGTTTTTT.

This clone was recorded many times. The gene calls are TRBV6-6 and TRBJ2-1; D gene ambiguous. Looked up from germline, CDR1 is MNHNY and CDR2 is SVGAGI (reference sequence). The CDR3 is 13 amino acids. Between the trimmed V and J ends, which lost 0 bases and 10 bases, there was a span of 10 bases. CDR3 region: CASSYSSTPEQFF. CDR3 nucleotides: TGTGCCAGCAGTTACTCTTCAACACCGGAGCAGTTCTTC.

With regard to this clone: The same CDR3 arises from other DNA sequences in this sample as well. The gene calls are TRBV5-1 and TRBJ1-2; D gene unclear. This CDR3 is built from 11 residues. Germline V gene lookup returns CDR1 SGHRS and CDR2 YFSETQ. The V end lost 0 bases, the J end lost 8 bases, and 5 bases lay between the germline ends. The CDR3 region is CASSLDGGYTF. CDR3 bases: TGCGCCAGCAGCTTGGATGGGGGCTACACCTTC.

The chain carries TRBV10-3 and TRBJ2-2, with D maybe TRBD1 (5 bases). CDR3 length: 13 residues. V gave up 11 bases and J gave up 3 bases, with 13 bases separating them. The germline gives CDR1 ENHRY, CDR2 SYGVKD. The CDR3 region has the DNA TGTGCCCATAAAGGGGTTTACACCGGGGAGCTGTTTTTT. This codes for CAHKGVYTGELFF.

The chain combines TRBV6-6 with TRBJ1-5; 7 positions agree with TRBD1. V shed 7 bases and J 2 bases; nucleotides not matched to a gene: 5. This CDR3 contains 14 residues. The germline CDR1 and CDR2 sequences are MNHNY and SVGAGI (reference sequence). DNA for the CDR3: TGTGCCAGCACTCCCACAGGGGGCAATCAGCCCCAGCATTTT. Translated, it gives CASTPTGGNQPQHF.

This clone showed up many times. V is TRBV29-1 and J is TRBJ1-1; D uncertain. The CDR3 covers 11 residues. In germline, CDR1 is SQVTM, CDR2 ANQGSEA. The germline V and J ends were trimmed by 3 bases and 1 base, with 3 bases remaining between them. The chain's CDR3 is CSVEGNTEAFF. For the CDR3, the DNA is TGCAGCGTTGAGGGGAACACTGAAGCTTTCTTT.

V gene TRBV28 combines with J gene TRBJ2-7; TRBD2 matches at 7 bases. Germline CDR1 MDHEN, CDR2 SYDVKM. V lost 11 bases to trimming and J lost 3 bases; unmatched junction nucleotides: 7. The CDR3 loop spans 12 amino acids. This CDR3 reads CAAGGLDYEQYF. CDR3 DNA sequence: TGTGCCGCAGGCGGACTAGACTACGAGCAGTACTTC.

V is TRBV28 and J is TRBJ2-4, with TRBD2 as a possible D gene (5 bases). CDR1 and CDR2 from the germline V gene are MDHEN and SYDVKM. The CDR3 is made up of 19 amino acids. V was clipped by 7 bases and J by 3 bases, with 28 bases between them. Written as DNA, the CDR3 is TGTGCCAGCACCCCGGCTCACGGACTCAATAGCGTAGTCAAAAACATTCAGTACTTC. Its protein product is CASTPAHGLNSVVKNIQYF.

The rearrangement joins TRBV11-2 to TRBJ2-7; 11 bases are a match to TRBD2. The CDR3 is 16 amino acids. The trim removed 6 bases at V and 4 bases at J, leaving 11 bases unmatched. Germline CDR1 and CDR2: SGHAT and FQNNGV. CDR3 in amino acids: CASSFTGGTSGYEQYF. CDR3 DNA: TGTGCCAGCAGTTTTACGGGAGGGACTAGCGGTTACGAGCAGTACTTC. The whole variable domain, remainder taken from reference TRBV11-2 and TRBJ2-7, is EAGVAQSPRYKIIEKRQSVAFWCNPISGHATLYWYQQILGQGPKLLIQFQNNGVVDDSQLPKDRFSAERLKGVDSTLKIQPAKLEDSAVYLCASSFTGGTSGYEQYFGPGTRLTVT.